The T cell receptor beta chain described here comes from a study of T cells after yellow fever vaccination. TCRdb reanalysed the 5' RACE reads using MiXCR and keeps one entry per CDR3 protein. The data hold over 65,000 distinct CDR3 sequences, with about an eighth observed a single time. Unmatched junction bases numbered 12, after V lost 5 bases and J lost 5 bases. The CDR3 is 17 amino acids. CDR1 and CDR2 (germline): SGHAT, FQNNGV. Study observations and caveats: Clonotypes shared by both compartments, CD4 and CD8, made up a small share.

This rearrangement joins TRBV11-2 to TRBJ2-2; 9 bases agree with TRBD2. The TCR sequence derives from a man younger than 30 who received the YFV17D yellow fever vaccine. The sample in question was CD8+ T cells not binding an NS4B(214-222) dextramer, sorted from PBMCs, obtained approximately 22 days after the first yellow fever vaccination. The CDR3 coding sequence is TGTGCCAGCAGCGACGACAGCGGGGGGAGAGAAACCGGGGAGCTGTTTTTT. This sequence encodes CASSDDSGGRETGELFF.